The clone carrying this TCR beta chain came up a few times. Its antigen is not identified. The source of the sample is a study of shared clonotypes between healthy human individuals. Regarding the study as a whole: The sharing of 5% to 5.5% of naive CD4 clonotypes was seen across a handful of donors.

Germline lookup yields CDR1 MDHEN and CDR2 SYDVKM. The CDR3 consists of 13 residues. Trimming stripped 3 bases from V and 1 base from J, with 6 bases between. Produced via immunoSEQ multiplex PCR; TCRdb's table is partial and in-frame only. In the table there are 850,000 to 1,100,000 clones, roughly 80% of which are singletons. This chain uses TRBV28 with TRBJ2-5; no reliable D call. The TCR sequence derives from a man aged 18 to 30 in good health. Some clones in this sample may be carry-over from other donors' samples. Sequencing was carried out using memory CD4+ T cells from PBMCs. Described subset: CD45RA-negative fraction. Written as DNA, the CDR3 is TGTGCCAGCAGTTTGGGTCCCCAAGAGACCCAGTACTTC. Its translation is CASSLGPQETQYF.